The present T cell receptor beta chain was sequenced within a study of blood T cell repertoires in COVID-19 (dated by TCRdb to 2020 to 2022). Describing the broader study: Samples from collaborators originated in the United States, Italy and Spain and spanned both the acute and convalescent phases of COVID-19. The prospective study material was composed of cDNA or gDNA derived from T cells, B-cell-depleted T cells, or PBMCs. Deeply sampled blood TCRbeta repertoires from subjects exposed to, actively infected with, or recovered from COVID-19 were included in the dataset. The repertoires were released in a freely available public database intended as a resource for research on the immune response to SARS-CoV-2. The samples were drawn from the first 160 participants of the ongoing ImmuneRACE study and from 950 to 1,500 subjects provided by 6 global collaborators. A de-identified subject ID, COVID-19 status, age in years and sex were almost always included in the sample metadata. Where available, HLA class I and class II types were obtained from metadata supplied by the sample provider rather than from assay-based typing. What the authors observed across the whole study: The amount of clinical and demographic metadata varied by source and participant and was provided uncurated.

Whole blood was collected in K2EDTA tubes by collaborating institutions according to the institutions' own protocols. Collaborator samples were shipped for TCRbeta analysis as frozen whole blood, isolated PBMCs, or DNA extracted from either sample type. As concerns this clone: It has no known antigen specificity. One base away there is no much larger clone; base qualities are not given.

The immunoSEQ Assay, a bias-controlled multiplex PCR, was used to amplify TCRbeta CDR3 regions from genomic DNA. The original pipeline was this. The number of nucleated cells in each sample was estimated from the amplification of reference gene primers within the assay. Sequence reads were collapsed and filtered to measure the absolute abundance of every unique TCRbeta CDR3 rearrangement. For each sample, productive Simpson clonality was calculated as the square root of Simpson's diversity index over productive rearrangements. The source is immuneACCESS, and TCRdb retained only in-frame sequences with V and J called. Part of the clones is not carried over; for the studies checked, unresolved V genes explain less than half of this, and the remainder is unexplained. The V and J calls and clone size are taken from that table; D and trimming were inferred from the DNA. The sample yields approximately 99,000 clones; around four fifths were counted once. The top ten clonotypes cover 4% to 4.5% of the sample.

The source is a woman aged 70 to 79 with acute or convalescent COVID-19. Sequencing was done on a sample of peripheral blood.

The sequence in DNA is TGTGCCAGCAGCCATAAGGGACTAGCGGGGTTAACTCCGAACACCGGGGAGCTGTTTTTT. The encoded protein is CASSHKGLAGLTPNTGELFF. The chain is made from TRBV14 and TRBJ2-2; TRBD2 agrees with 13 junctional bases. From cysteine to phenylalanine, the CDR3 is 20 amino acids long. Only the CDR3 portion is preserved as DNA: 60 bases, with reading frame beginning at the first base. V lost 3 bases and J lost 0 bases, and the count of bases not matched to a germline gene is 10. CDR1 and CDR2 are read off the germline V gene as SGHDN and FVKESK.